The T cell receptor beta chain described here comes from a study of blood T cell repertoires in COVID-19. The overall study: T cells, B-cell-depleted T cells, or PBMCs provided the cDNA or gDNA that served as material.

The ends were cut back, 3 bases at V and 4 bases at J, with 6 bases in the middle. The germline gives CDR1 LGHDT, CDR2 YNNKEL (reference sequence). This CDR3 has 12 amino acids. Profiled with immunoSEQ multiplex PCR; TCRdb holds only in-frame clones, not every one. The profile covers about 430,000 clones, with approximately 91% appearing a single time and 1.4% taken by the ten largest. In regard to this clone: The same CDR3 also results from other DNA sequences found in this sample.

The participants were between roughly 18 and 100 years old and came from 24 US areas. Self-reported history from a screening survey and questionnaire set each donor's cohort. Exposed enrollees had met someone with a PCR-confirmed or clinician-diagnosed COVID-19 case at some point within the 2 weeks before study entry. This TCR was sampled from a woman aged 18-35 years who had been exposed to COVID-19. Material for sequencing was PBMCs or T cells enriched from blood (not recorded which). V and J are TRBV3-1 (or the pseudogene TRBV3-2) and TRBJ1-2; D not resolved. This CDR3 is CASSQGGYGYTF. In DNA, the CDR3 is TGTGCCAGCAGCCAGGGAGGCTATGGCTACACCTTC.